The 22 T cell receptor beta chains presented below share a single source sample, sequenced in a study of OX40 agonist ivuxolimab in advanced cancers. Method: immunoSEQ multiplex PCR; TCRdb's copy keeps in-frame clones and lacks some. The data show 80,000 to 95,000 clones, 80% to 90% seen once. Sequenced here: CD4+ or CD8+ T cells sorted from blood, sampled in a trial of the OX40 agonist ivuxolimab. The source is an adult with an advanced solid tumor such as melanoma, head and neck, liver or kidney cancer.

V and J are TRBV2 and TRBJ2-7; possible D gene TRBD2, 5 bases. Trimming took off 2 bases at V and 5 bases at J, with 19 bases between the two ends. Germline V lookup: CDR1 SNHLY, CDR2 FYNNEI. The CDR3 runs 16 residues. The CDR3, as DNA: TGTGCCAGCAGTGAATCTTTGGGAGAGGGATCGGACGAGCAGTACTTC. This translates into CASSESLGEGSDEQYF.

V gene TRBV7-3 combines with J gene TRBJ2-5; D not certain. There are 12 residues in the CDR3. CDR1 is SGHTA, CDR2 FQGTGA, per germline. V was trimmed by 3 bases and J by 2 bases, leaving 4 bases between them. CDR3 DNA: TGTGCCAGCAGCTTGGGGCAAGAGACCCAGTACTTC. It is translated as CASSLGQETQYF. Full variable domain (rest looked up from reference TRBV7-3 and TRBJ2-5): GAGVSQTPSNKVTEKGKYVELRCDPISGHTALYWYRQSLGQGPEFLIYFQGTGAADDSGLPNDRFFAVRPEGSVSTLKIQRTERGDSAVYLCASSLGQETQYFGPGTRLLVL.

The chain joins TRBV28 to TRBJ1-2, with 8 bases that match TRBD1. Germline CDR1 is MDHEN and CDR2 is SYDVKM. This CDR3 comprises 19 residues. V trimming: 5 bases; J trimming: 3 bases; junction bases outside the gene matches: 20. This CDR3 is CASSENPGGQGTVYYGYTF. CDR3 nucleotide sequence: TGTGCCAGCAGTGAAAATCCCGGCGGACAGGGTACCGTCTACTATGGCTACACCTTC.

The J gene is TRBJ1-1, the V gene TRBV2; D gene uncertain. Between the trimmed V and J ends, which lost 7 bases and 7 bases, there was a span of 19 bases. CDR1 and CDR2 from the germline V gene are SNHLY and FYNNEI. This CDR3 has 14 residues. This CDR3 reads CASTLFSARGEAFF. The CDR3 nucleotides read TGTGCCAGCACTCTATTTTCAGCGCGGGGTGAAGCTTTCTTT.

The gene calls are TRBV11-1 and TRBJ2-1; 11 bases match TRBD1. CDR3 length equals 14 residues. The V gene end was trimmed by 5 bases and the J gene end by 5 bases; junction bases not matched to a gene: 2. Per the germline V gene, CDR1 is SGHAT and CDR2 is FQDESV (reference sequence). The CDR3 bases are TGTGCCAGCAGCCAGGACAGGGGGCACAATGAGCAGTTCTTC. This sequence encodes CASSQDRGHNEQFF.

The J gene is TRBJ1-4, the V gene TRBV19; TRBD1 matches at 8 bases. CDR1 and CDR2 (germline): LNHDA, SQIVND (reference sequence). This CDR3 is built from 15 residues. The junction had 11 bases not matched to a gene; V was cut back by 7 bases and J by 7 bases. DNA of the CDR3: TGTGCCAGTACCAGCCCAGGGGGCTTAAGTGAAAAACTGTTTTTT. It encodes CASTSPGGLSEKLFF.

The chain has TRBV18 and TRBJ2-7; 11 bases align to TRBD2. The CDR3 has 14 residues. The V and J ends lost 3 bases and 3 bases, in that order; junction bases with no gene match: 1. CDR1 is KGHSH, CDR2 LQKENI, per germline. The CDR3 DNA follows: TGTGCCAGCTCACCTGGACTAGCGGGCTACGAGCAGTACTTC. Protein: CASSPGLAGYEQYF. The whole variable domain, remainder taken from reference TRBV18 and TRBJ2-7, is NAGVMQNPRHLVRRRGQEARLRCSPMKGHSHVYWYRQLPEEGLKFMVYLQKENIIDESGMPKERFSAEFPKEGPSILRIQQVVRGDSAAYFCASSPGLAGYEQYFGPGTRLTVT.

The chain combines TRBV7-3 with TRBJ2-7; either TRBD1 or TRBD2 may supply D (5 bases each). This CDR3 contains 12 residues. The germline V gene has CDR1 SGHTA and CDR2 FQGTGA. V lost 5 bases and J 6 bases, leaving 11 bases between the germline ends. The chain's CDR3 is CASSPGRFEQYF. In DNA form, the CDR3 reads TGTGCCAGCAGCCCGGGACGCTTCGAGCAGTACTTC.

V usage is TRBV6-4 and J usage is TRBJ2-1, with TRBD1 matching over 7 bases. Germline V gives CDR1 MRHNA, CDR2 SNTAGT. The CDR3 spans 16 residues. Germline trimming cut 5 bases from V and 2 bases from J; bases unmatched to any gene: 9. CDR3 nucleotides: TGTGCCAGCAGTTCGGACTCCCAGGGGGCCTACAATGAGCAGTTCTTC. Translating gives CASSSDSQGAYNEQFF.

V gene TRBV27 combines with J gene TRBJ1-1; possibly TRBD1 for D (5 bases). CDR1 is MNHEY and CDR2 is SMNVEV in the germline V gene (reference sequence). This CDR3 comprises 13 residues. Trimming stripped 3 bases from V and 4 bases from J, with 9 bases between. The CDR3 nucleotides are TGTGCCAGCAGTTTCCAGGGACCCACTGAAGCTTTCTTT. Translating gives CASSFQGPTEAFF.

The gene calls are TRBV5-1 and TRBJ1-1; TRBD1 aligns across 10 bases. This CDR3 contains 15 residues. Germline V lookup: CDR1 SGHRS, CDR2 YFSETQ. V gave up 3 bases and J gave up 0 bases; unmatched junction bases: 2. CDR3 region: CASSWTGGLNTEAFF. In DNA, the CDR3 is TGCGCCAGCAGCTGGACAGGGGGGCTGAACACTGAAGCTTTCTTT.

The J gene is TRBJ1-1, the V gene TRBV5-1; tentative D call: TRBD1 (5 bases). Trimming cost V 2 bases and J 1 base, with 9 bases left between them. The CDR3 has 14 amino acids. Germline V lookup: CDR1 SGHRS, CDR2 YFSETQ. As DNA, the CDR3 is TGCGCCAGCAGCTTCAGGGAGCGGAACACTGAAGCTTTCTTT. Translation: CASSFRERNTEAFF.

The chain joins TRBV29-1 to TRBJ1-2, with 9 bases aligning to TRBD1. CDR3 length: 14 residues. The germline V gene has CDR1 SQVTM and CDR2 ANQGSEA. The J segment lost 7 bases and the V segment lost 7 bases, leaving 13 bases of the junction unmatched. CDR3 DNA sequence: TGCAGCGGAATGGGACAGGGTCTTTTCGGTGGCTACACCTTC. Protein: CSGMGQGLFGGYTF.

The chain couples TRBV7-2 to TRBJ1-6; D may be TRBD1 (5 bases). This CDR3 comprises 13 residues. The V and J ends lost 6 bases and 9 bases respectively, with 12 bases between them. From germline, CDR1 is SGHTA and CDR2 FQGNSA. CDR3 sequence: CASSMPGGSPLHF. The CDR3, as DNA: TGTGCCAGCAGTATGCCGGGGGGTTCACCCCTCCACTTT.

As DNA, the CDR3 is TGTGCCAGCAGTTTATTCTTGGGATACGAGCAGTACTTC. Protein sequence: CASSLFLGYEQYF. The chain uses TRBV27 and TRBJ2-7; D is unclear. Germline V gene sequence: CDR1 MNHEY, CDR2 SMNVEV (reference sequence). Trimming stripped 1 base from V and 4 bases from J, with 8 bases between. This CDR3 is built from 13 residues.

The rearrangement uses TRBV5-4 and TRBJ2-3; 8 bases are a match to TRBD2. CDR1 is SGHNT and CDR2 is YYREEE in the germline V gene (reference sequence). The V segment lost 2 bases and the J segment 5 bases; nucleotides outside the gene matches: 10. The CDR3 runs 16 residues. CDR3 nucleotide sequence: TGTGCCAGCAGCTTCTCCGGGGGGGGGCCCGGAGATACGCAGTATTTT. Residues: CASSFSGGGPGDTQYF.

This chain links TRBV23-1 with TRBJ2-1; D tentatively fits TRBD1 or TRBD2 (6 bases each). TRBV23-1 is noted as an ORF with a role that remains uncertain. V was shortened by 6 bases and J by 4 bases, with 22 bases between the two germline ends. This CDR3 region has 17 residues. The CDR3 reads CASRRGTSRSGYNEQFF. CDR3 sequence (DNA): TGCGCCAGCAGAAGGGGGACGTCGCGTAGCGGTTACAATGAGCAGTTCTTC.

A few counts support this clone. V gene TRBV7-9 combines with J gene TRBJ2-3; 10 positions match TRBD1. With 5 bases clipped from V and 3 bases from J, the junction kept 8 bases outside the gene matches. The germline V gene encodes CDR1 SEHNR and CDR2 FQNEAQ (reference sequence). The CDR3 has 16 residues. This chain's CDR3 is CASSPRGDRGTDTQYF. CDR3 in DNA: TGTGCCAGCAGCCCAAGAGGGGACAGGGGAACAGATACGCAGTATTTT.

The chain carries TRBV9 and TRBJ2-7, with D perhaps TRBD1 (6 bases). Germline V CDR1 and CDR2: SGDLS, YYNGEE. Trimming left V 2 bases short and J 2 bases short, with 17 bases between. The CDR3 covers 16 residues. CDR3: CASSVEGEPAAYEQYF. CDR3 DNA sequence: TGTGCCAGCAGCGTTGAGGGGGAGCCGGCGGCCTACGAGCAGTACTTC.

The rearrangement joins TRBV19 to TRBJ1-2, with 8 nucleotides matching TRBD1. Germline CDR1 and CDR2: LNHDA and SQIVND (reference sequence). CDR3 size: 20 residues. Trimming removed 4 bases from V and 3 bases from J; junction bases left unmatched: 22. CDR3 in DNA: TGTGCCAGTAGTAGGGGAGCCCTATTCCCCACCCGACAGGGGTACTATGGCTACACCTTC. Its protein is CASSRGALFPTRQGYYGYTF.

The V and J genes are TRBV9 and TRBJ1-4; D gene unclear. The germline gives CDR1 SGDLS, CDR2 YYNGEE. The CDR3 loop spans 16 amino acids. The V end lost 0 bases, the J end lost 4 bases, and 13 bases lay between the germline ends. The CDR3 coding sequence is TGTGCCAGCAGCGTAGGTCTGGGCACCCTTAATGAAAAACTGTTTTTT. The encoded protein is CASSVGLGTLNEKLFF.

V gene TRBV5-4 combines with J gene TRBJ2-7, with a weak D call TRBD2 (6 bases). The CDR3 has 15 amino acids. V lost 4 bases and J lost 2, with 16 bases in between. Looked up from germline, CDR1 is SGHNT and CDR2 is YYREEE (reference sequence). CDR3 in amino acids: CASSLGASATYEQYF. In DNA, the CDR3 is TGTGCCAGCAGCCTTGGGGCTAGCGCTACCTACGAGCAGTACTTC. Full variable domain (rest looked up from reference TRBV5-4 and TRBJ2-7): ETGVTQSPTHLIKTRGQQVTLRCSSQSGHNTVSWYQQALGQGPQFIFQYYREEENGRGNFPPRFSGLQFPNYSSELNVNALELDDSALYLCASSLGASATYEQYFGPGTRLTVT.